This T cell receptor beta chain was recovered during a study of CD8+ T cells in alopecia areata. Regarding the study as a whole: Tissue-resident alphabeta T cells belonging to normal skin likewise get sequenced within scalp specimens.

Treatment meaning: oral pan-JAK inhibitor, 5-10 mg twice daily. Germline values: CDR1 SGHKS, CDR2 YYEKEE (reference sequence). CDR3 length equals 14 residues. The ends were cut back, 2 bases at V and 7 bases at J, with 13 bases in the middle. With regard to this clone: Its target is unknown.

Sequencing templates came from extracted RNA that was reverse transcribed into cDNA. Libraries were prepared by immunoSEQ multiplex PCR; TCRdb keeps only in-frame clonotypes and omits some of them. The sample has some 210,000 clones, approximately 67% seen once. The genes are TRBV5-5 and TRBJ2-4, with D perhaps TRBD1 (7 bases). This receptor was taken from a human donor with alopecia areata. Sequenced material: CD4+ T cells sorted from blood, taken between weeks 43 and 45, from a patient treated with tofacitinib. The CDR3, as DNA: TGTGCCAGCAGCTTTGAACAGGGGAGGAACATTCAGTACTTC. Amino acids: CASSFEQGRNIQYF.